This is a list of T cell receptor beta chains from one sample in a study of blood T cell repertoires in COVID-19. Sequencing was performed with immunoSEQ multiplex PCR; in TCRdb, only in-frame clones are kept and a portion is missing. The sample lists under 250,000 clones, about four fifths occurring once. The specimen was peripheral blood. The source of these receptors is a man aged 25-45 years who had recovered from COVID-19. The CDR3 runs from the conserved cysteine through the conserved F or W. Each record gives: clone size, J gene, V gene, D gene, CDR3 DNA, CDR3 protein. D genes are given only for firm matches. Rows give clone size only sometimes, using once, few, many, or a class for an expanded clone.

>few|TRBJ1-2|TRBV4-1|TRBD1
TGCGCCAGCAGCCCGTCGAGGGGGCGCTTGGTTGGCTACACCTTC
CASSPSRGRLVGYTF
>.|TRBJ2-5|TRBV11-2|TRBD2
TGTGCCAGCAGCTTACTGGGACTAGCGGGGGGGCGAGGGGAGACCCAGTACTTC
CASSLLGLAGGRGETQYF
>few|TRBJ1-5|TRBV6-5|.
TGTGCCAGCAGTCAGAATCAGCCCCAGCATTTT
CASSQNQPQHF
>.|TRBJ2-7|TRBV2|TRBD2
TGTGCCAGCATTCCACGGAGCGGGGGGCTCGACTCCTACGAGCAGTACTTC
CASIPRSGGLDSYEQYF
>.|TRBJ1-4|TRBV5-1|.
TGCGCCAGCAGCTTGATTGGCGGAGGGATAGGAGAAAAACTGTTTTTT
CASSLIGGGIGEKLFF
>.|TRBJ1-1|TRBV7-2|.
TGTGCCAGCAGCTTAATTCGGGCAGGGTATACTGAAGCTTTCTTT
CASSLIRAGYTEAFF
>.|TRBJ2-1|TRBV5-1|.
TGCGCCAGCAGCTTGTCTGGAGAAAGCTCCTACAATGAGCAGTTCTTC
CASSLSGESSYNEQFF
>.|TRBJ2-1|TRBV6-4|.
TGTGCCAGCAGGCGGGGACAGCTTGACAATGAGCAGTTCTTC
CASRRGQLDNEQFF
>.|TRBJ2-7|TRBV3-1/TRBV3-2|.
TGTGCCAGCAGCCAAGGGGGGGGGCTCTCCTACGAGCAGTACTTC
CASSQGGGLSYEQYF
>.|TRBJ2-2|TRBV24-1|.
TGTGCCACCAGTGATTTGATGTGGACAGCCGCGAACACCGGGGAGCTGTTTTTT
CATSDLMWTAANTGELFF
>.|TRBJ1-6|TRBV5-1|.
TGCGCCAGCAGCTTGGAGGGGCCCGGCTTCGGTTCACCCCTCCACTTT
CASSLEGPGFGSPLHF
>.|TRBJ1-2|TRBV6-6|.
TGTGCCAGCAGTTACTCGGACAGTAGCTACACCTTC
CASSYSDSSYTF
>.|TRBJ2-2|TRBV29-1|.
TGCAGCGCCGGACTCCCGAACACCGGGGAGCTGTTTTTT
CSAGLPNTGELFF
>.|TRBJ2-5|TRBV5-1|TRBD2
TGCGCCAGCAGCTTTTCACTAGCGGGGGGGCTCGAGACCCAGTACTTC
CASSFSLAGGLETQYF
>.|TRBJ2-3|TRBV10-3|.
TGTGCCATCAAGGGGCCAGCGAGCACAGATACGCAGTATTTT
CAIKGPASTDTQYF
>.|TRBJ2-6|TRBV5-1|TRBD1
TGCGCCAGCAGCTTGGGGACAGGGGTAGGGGCCAACGTCCTGACTTTC
CASSLGTGVGANVLTF
>.|TRBJ1-2|TRBV3-1/TRBV3-2|TRBD1
TGTGCCAGCAAACTCAAGGGGGGGACAGGCCATTATGGCTACACCTTC
CASKLKGGTGHYGYTF
>.|TRBJ1-2|TRBV6-6|.
TGTGCCAGCAGTTACGGGGAGACAGGCAGGATTACCTTC
CASSYGETGRITF
>.|TRBJ2-3|TRBV10-2|TRBD2
TGCGCCAGCAGTGATTGGGCGGGGGGCTCCAGCACAGATACGCAGTATTTT
CASSDWAGGSSTDTQYF
>.|TRBJ2-7|TRBV11-2|TRBD1
TGTGCCAGCAGCTCAATACTGACAGGGACCTCTATGGAGCAGTACTTC
CASSSILTGTSMEQYF
>.|TRBJ1-2|TRBV27|.
TGTGCCAGCAGTTTAAAGGGACTCTATGGCTACACCTTC
CASSLKGLYGYTF
>.|TRBJ2-3|TRBV2|.
TGTGCCAGCAGTGAACAGGGGACAGATACGCAGTATTTT
CASSEQGTDTQYF
>.|TRBJ1-2|TRBV5-5|.
TGTGCCAGCAGCTTGGAGGCGACTAATCTGGTTGACTACACCTTC
CASSLEATNLVDYTF
>few|TRBJ2-2|TRBV19|.
TGTGCCAGTAGTATAAGGTCAAGGGGATCCACCGGGGAGCTGTTTTTT
CASSIRSRGSTGELFF
>few|TRBJ1-3|TRBV4-1|.
TGCGCCAGCAGCCAAGACTTGTCCTCTGGAAACACCATATATTTT
CASSQDLSSGNTIYF
>few|TRBJ1-1|TRBV4-1|TRBD1
TGCGCCAGCAGCCAAGATAGGTCAGGGGGCGCTTTCTTT
CASSQDRSGGAFF
>few|TRBJ1-3|TRBV5-1|.
TGCGCCAGCAGCTTGGGAGACAGTAGCCCCAACACCATATATTTT
CASSLGDSSPNTIYF
>.|TRBJ1-2|TRBV6-1|TRBD1
TGTGCCAGCAGTGAGCGCTTGGCAGGGGGCCACTATGGCTACACCTTC
CASSERLAGGHYGYTF
>.|TRBJ2-5|TRBV7-6|TRBD1
TGTGCCAGCAGCTCGGACAGGGCTGAGACCCAGTACTTC
CASSSDRAETQYF
>.|TRBJ1-5|TRBV23-1|TRBD1
TGCGCCAGCACCAAGATAAAGGGACAGAGGGATCAGCCCCAGCATTTT
CASTKIKGQRDQPQHF
>once|TRBJ2-7|TRBV5-5|.
TGTGCCAGCAGCAGGAGCGGCTCCTACGAGCAGTACTTC
CASSRSGSYEQYF
>.|TRBJ2-7|TRBV7-9|.
TGTGCCAGCAGCGGGGGCAGGTGGCCCTACGAGCAGTACTTC
CASSGGRWPYEQYF
>.|TRBJ1-5|TRBV2|.
TGTGCCAGCAGTGAACTGTGGCATAGCAATCAGCCCCAGCATTTT
CASSELWHSNQPQHF
>.|TRBJ2-2|TRBV19|TRBD2
TGTGCCAGTAGTTCCGTCCGAGGACTAGCGGGGGGGCTACGGGCCGGGGAGCTGTTTTTT
CASSSVRGLAGGLRAGELFF
>.|TRBJ1-5|TRBV7-6|.
TGTGCCAGCAGCGCCCAGGGGTTAGGGAATCAGCCCCAGCATTTT
CASSAQGLGNQPQHF
>.|TRBJ2-3|TRBV9|.
TGTGCCAGCAGCCTCGGGAACACAGATACGCAGTATTTT
CASSLGNTDTQYF
>.|TRBJ2-7|TRBV7-9|.
TGTGCCAGCAGCCAACACAACCCCATGGACGAGCAGTACTTC
CASSQHNPMDEQYF
>.|TRBJ1-5|TRBV3-1/TRBV3-2|.
TGTGCCAGCAGCCAAGCGGGGGGCCAGCAGCCCCAGCATTTT
CASSQAGGQQPQHF
>many|TRBJ1-1|TRBV6-1|.
TGTGCCAGCAGTGAAGAAAGGAGGCTTCGGCAGCCCAACACTGAAGCTTTCTTT
CASSEERRLRQPNTEAFF
>.|TRBJ1-4|TRBV4-1|.
TGCGCCAGCTCCATTAATGAAAAACTGTTTTTT
CASSINEKLFF
>.|TRBJ2-7|TRBV7-9|.
TGTGCCAGCAGCGGGAGGCAGGGATTGGTGGACGAGCAGTACTTC
CASSGRQGLVDEQYF
>.|TRBJ2-5|TRBV5-1|TRBD1
TGCGCCAGCAGCTTGGCGGTTGGGACAGGGCAAGAGACCCAGTACTTC
CASSLAVGTGQETQYF
>once|TRBJ1-1|TRBV18|.
TGTGCCAGCTCACGCCCCCCAGGGCGCGGGGGCACTGAAGCTTTCTTT
CASSRPPGRGGTEAFF
>.|TRBJ1-2|TRBV9|.
TGTGCCAGCAGCCCACAGGGAAGGTATGGCTACACCTTC
CASSPQGRYGYTF
>.|TRBJ2-3|TRBV5-1|.
TGCGCCAGCAGCGTGCAGGGTTTTACAGATACGCAGTATTTT
CASSVQGFTDTQYF